This T cell receptor (beta chain) was sequenced in a study of T cell responses to AZD1222 COVID-19 vaccine. Regarding the study as a whole: Rises in breadth and depth of Spike-specific TCRs came after two AZD1222 doses.

The CDR3 contains 15 residues. Trimming cost V 0 bases and J 0 bases; bases outside gene matches: 2. The germline V gene has CDR1 SNHLY and CDR2 FYNNEI. Generated by immunoSEQ multiplex PCR, the TCRdb table keeps only in-frame clones and is missing some. The sample includes 140,000 to 150,000 clones, roughly 86% of them seen just once. As concerns this clone: What it recognizes is unknown.

The sample here was peripheral blood, taken 28 days after the second AZD1222 dose. The V and J genes are TRBV2 and TRBJ2-7, with 7 bases identical to TRBD1. This TCR was sampled from an adult who received the AZD1222 COVID-19 vaccine. The CDR3 nucleotides are TGTGCCAGCAGTGAAGCGGACAGGTTCTCCTACGAGCAGTACTTC. Its translation is CASSEADRFSYEQYF.